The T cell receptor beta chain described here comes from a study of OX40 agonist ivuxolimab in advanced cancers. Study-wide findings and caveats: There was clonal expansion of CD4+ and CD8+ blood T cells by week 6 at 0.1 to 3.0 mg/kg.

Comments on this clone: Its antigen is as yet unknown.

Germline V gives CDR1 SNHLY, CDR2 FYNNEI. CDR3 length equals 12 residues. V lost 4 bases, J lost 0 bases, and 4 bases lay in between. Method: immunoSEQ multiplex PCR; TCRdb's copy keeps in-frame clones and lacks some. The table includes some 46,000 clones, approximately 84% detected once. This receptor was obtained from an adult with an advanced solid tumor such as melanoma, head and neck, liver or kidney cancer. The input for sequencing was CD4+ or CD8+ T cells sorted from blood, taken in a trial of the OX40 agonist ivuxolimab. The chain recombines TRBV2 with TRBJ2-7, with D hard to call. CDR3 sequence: CASSASSYEQYF. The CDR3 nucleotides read TGTGCCAGCAGTGCAAGCTCCTACGAGCAGTACTTC.